The 13 T cell receptor beta chains given below trace back to one sample, sequenced in a study of molecular identifiers for immune sequencing clone quantification. TCRdb independently ran MiXCR on the PCR reads; one entry per CDR3 protein. The top ten hold 0.7% to 0.95% of the sample, which has over 550,000 distinct CDR3 sequences, 25% seen once. What was sequenced was naive CD8+ T cells from blood, with Jurkat cell RNA spiked in. Stated subset: FACS-sorted CD8+CD4-CCR7+CD45RA+ naive T cells. These receptors were taken from a human donor in good health. Some libraries in this study had Jurkat cell RNA spiked in.

On this clonotype: The junction departs from the called germline gene at one end, perhaps through a read error. V gene TRBV6-1 combines with J gene TRBJ1-5, with no clear D. The CDR3 is 16 amino acids. Germline V gene lookup returns CDR1 MNHNS and CDR2 SASEGT. The CDR3 region has the DNA TGTGCCAGCAGTGAACTTCAATTAGGCGGCAATCAGCCCCCGCATTTT. Protein product: CASSELQLGGNQPPHF.

This clonotype was counted at least ten times. This rearrangement joins TRBV9 to TRBJ1-1; 7 bases map to TRBD1. Per the germline V gene, CDR1 is SGDLS and CDR2 is YYNGEE. V shed 4 bases, J shed 4 bases, and the junction held 4 bases outside the gene matches. This CDR3 is built from 13 residues. CDR3 sequence: CASSYRDSTEAFF. The CDR3 DNA reads as TGTGCCAGCAGCTATCGGGACAGCACTGAAGCTTTCTTT.

This clonotype was seen at least ten times. The rearrangement uses TRBV7-3 and TRBJ2-3; 9 bases are a match to TRBD2. The CDR3 is made up of 14 amino acids. The junction had 2 bases not matched to a gene; V was cut back by 4 bases and J by 3 bases. CDR1 and CDR2 (germline): SGHTA, FQGTGA. In DNA, the CDR3 is TGTGCCAGCAGCTCAGCGGGAGGAACAGATACGCAGTATTTT. As protein: CASSSAGGTDTQYF.

With respect to this clonotype: A read error may explain this, as a much larger clone is one base away. The chain combines TRBV4-3 with TRBJ2-7, with D tentatively TRBD2 (6 bases). Germline V gene lookup returns CDR1 LGHNA and CDR2 YSLEER. The CDR3 runs to 15 residues. CDR3 in DNA: TGCGCCAGCAGCAAAGATCGAGGAGGGGATTACGAGCAGTACTTC. Protein sequence: CASSKDRGGDYEQYF.

The chain recombines TRBV27 with TRBJ2-7; 9 bases match TRBD2. With V trimmed by 5 bases and J by 7 bases, 9 bases remained unmatched. Germline V CDR1 and CDR2: MNHEY, SMNVEV (reference sequence). This CDR3 comprises 14 residues. The CDR3 reads CASSPSSGIGEQYF. DNA for the CDR3: TGTGCCAGCAGTCCATCTAGCGGGATTGGGGAGCAGTACTTC.

This clonotype was seen at least ten times. The V gene is TRBV12-3 or TRBV12-4, the J gene TRBJ1-2, with a tentative D call TRBD1 (6 bases). The CDR3 runs 19 residues. Deletions cut 4 bases from V and 0 bases from J, with 24 bases between. CDR3 amino acids: CASSSLKARGVSPNYGYTF. DNA for the CDR3: TGTGCCAGCAGTTCGTTAAAGGCAAGGGGGGTATCACCTAACTATGGCTACACCTTC.

This clonotype was counted only a few times. The rearrangement links TRBV6-5 to TRBJ2-2; D unclear. The germline gives CDR1 MNHEY, CDR2 SVGAGI. The CDR3 has 15 residues. Trimming pared 2 bases from V and 4 bases from J, leaving 11 bases between. The CDR3 nucleotides are TGTGCCAGCAGTTACCCCCGGTTGGGCACCGGGGAGCTGTTTTTT. It is translated as CASSYPRLGTGELFF.

This clonotype was counted at least ten times. The rearrangement links TRBV6-2 or TRBV6-3 to TRBJ1-1, with D tentatively TRBD1 (5 bases). Germline lookup yields CDR1 MNHEY and CDR2 SVGEGT. The CDR3 spans 13 residues. Trimming left V 0 bases short and J 8 bases short, with 10 bases between. In DNA form, the CDR3 reads TGTGCCAGCAGTTACTCGATGGGACTAGAAGCTTTCTTT. Its protein is CASSYSMGLEAFF.

This clonotype was seen ten or more times. This chain links TRBV5-6 with TRBJ2-7, with unresolved D. The CDR3 runs 12 residues. CDR1 SGHDT and CDR2 YYEEEE come from the germline V gene. The V gene lost 1 base and the J gene lost 6 bases, with 8 bases spanning the gap. The chain's CDR3 is CASSLTLSEQYF. The CDR3 DNA reads as TGTGCCAGCAGCTTGACCCTATCCGAGCAGTACTTC.

The CDR3 DNA is TGCGCCAGCAGCCCTAAATTTCCCCCTAATAAGGGGGGCTTTGGCACAGATACGCAGTATTTT. Translating it yields CASSPKFPPNKGGFGTDTQYF. The rearrangement links TRBV4-1 to TRBJ2-3; D tentatively reads TRBD1 or TRBD2 (6 bases each). CDR3 length equals 21 residues. Germline assignment: CDR1 MGHRA and CDR2 YSYEKL. Trimming cost V 4 bases and J 1 base, with 30 bases left between them.

This clonotype has a single count. Possible read error: a much larger clone is one base away. As the CDR3 is not closed by the conserved phenylalanine or tryptophan, this likely results from a read error. This sequence joins TRBV24-1 and TRBJ2-3; 7 bases fit TRBD1. Germline V lookup: CDR1 KGHDR, CDR2 SFDVKD. The CDR3 is made up of 14 amino acids. V trimming: 4 bases; J trimming: 5 bases; junction bases outside the gene matches: 5. CDR3 nucleotides: TGTGCCACCAGTGACTCGCAGGGGGTAGATACGCAGTATTAT. Translated, it gives CATSDSQGVDTQYY.

This clonotype came up a few times. This sequence joins TRBV11-3 and TRBJ2-1; a weak D match, TRBD2 (6 bases). Trimming stripped 5 bases from V and 2 bases from J, with 16 bases between. The germline CDR1 and CDR2 sequences are SGHNT and YENEEA. The CDR3 contains 16 residues. The CDR3 nucleotides read TGTGCCAGCAGCGCTCAGACTAGTTTGGCCTACAATGAGCAGTTCTTC. Translating gives CASSAQTSLAYNEQFF.

Turning to this clonotype: At one boundary the junction diverges from the germline segment, which might be a read error. This sequence joins TRBV6-2 or TRBV6-3 and TRBJ1-1; D may be TRBD1 (5 bases). Germline V lookup: CDR1 MNHEY, CDR2 SVGEGT. The CDR3 spans 11 residues. As DNA, the CDR3 is TGTGCCAGCAGTATAGGGACTGAAGCTTCCTTT. It specifies CASSIGTEASF.